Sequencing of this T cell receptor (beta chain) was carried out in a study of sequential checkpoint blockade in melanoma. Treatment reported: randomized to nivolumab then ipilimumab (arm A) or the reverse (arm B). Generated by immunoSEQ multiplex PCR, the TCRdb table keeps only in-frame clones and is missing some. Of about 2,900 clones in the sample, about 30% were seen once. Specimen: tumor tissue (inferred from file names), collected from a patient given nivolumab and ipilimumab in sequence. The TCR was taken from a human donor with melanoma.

CDR3 residues: CASGPQGSGANVLTF. The DNA for the CDR3 is TGTGCTAGTGGCCCCCAGGGATCCGGGGCCAACGTCCTGACTTTC. The chain has TRBV12-5 and TRBJ2-6, with D possibly being TRBD1 (5 bases). V lost 6 bases and J lost 4, with 13 bases in between. Germline CDR1 is LGHNT and CDR2 is FRNRAP. CDR3 size: 15 residues.